Many counts were recorded for the clone carrying this T cell receptor beta chain. Antigen specificity is unknown. The sample is drawn from a study of molecular identifiers for immune sequencing clone quantification. Study details: Replicates split RNA from about 20,000 or 100,000 naive CD8 cells five ways, and the researchers sequenced four portions. General study points: Clones above 20 RNA copies held over 99% of effector molecules, under 1% in naive cells.

Sorting isolated naive CD8 T cells as CD8+CD4-CCR7+CD45RA+ events. Trimming removed 7 bases from V and 0 bases from J, with 8 bases in between. This CDR3 is 13 amino acids long. Germline CDR1 reads SEHNR; CDR2 reads FQNEAQ (reference sequence). Previously published methods and listed TCR primers were used for the bulk TCR libraries. TCRdb reprocessed the PCR reads with MiXCR, giving one entry per CDR3 protein. The profile shows 250,000 to 350,000 distinct CDR3 sequences, about a fifth of them singletons. The sample comprised naive CD8+ T cells from blood, with Jurkat cell RNA spiked in. Noted subset: FACS-sorted CD8+CD4-CCR7+CD45RA+ naive T cells. This rearrangement joins TRBV7-9 to TRBJ2-3; D ambiguous. This sequence was found in a human donor in good health. Some libraries in this study had Jurkat cell RNA spiked in. CDR3 nucleotides: TGTGCCAGCATCGAGCCTAGCACAGATACGCAGTATTTT. Amino acid sequence: CASIEPSTDTQYF.